This T cell receptor (beta chain) came from a study of shared clonotypes between healthy human individuals. About the study: The donors, a couple of women and a few men, were aged 18 to 49. Regarding the study as a whole: Naive CD4 clonotypes overlapped across a handful of donors at approximately 5.5%. Rarefaction revealed incomplete sorted-subset sequencing despite large depth.

The CDR3 consists of 13 residues. From germline, CDR1 is SGHNT and CDR2 YYREEE (reference sequence). V was trimmed by 2 bases and J by 0 bases, leaving 6 bases between them. For sorted subsets, 150 to 200 ng DNA per replicate equaled roughly 29,000 T cell genomes. TCRdb's copy holds only in-frame clones and misses some; the assay was immunoSEQ multiplex PCR. The sample yields about 1 million clones, about three quarters seen once. Points on this clone: Its antigen is currently unknown.

Sequenced sample: memory CD4+ T cells sorted from blood. Documented subset: CD45RA-negative fraction. This receptor was obtained from a man aged 18 to 29 in good health. The chain uses TRBV5-4 and TRBJ2-7, with D unresolved. The CDR3 protein is CASSLYSSYEQYF. The CDR3 DNA is TGTGCCAGCAGCTTATACTCCTCCTACGAGCAGTACTTC. The variable domain in full, with the rest retrieved from reference TRBV5-4 and TRBJ2-7, is ETGVTQSPTHLIKTRGQQVTLRCSSQSGHNTVSWYQQALGQGPQFIFQYYREEENGRGNFPPRFSGLQFPNYSSELNVNALELDDSALYLCASSLYSSYEQYFGPGTRLTVT.